This is a list of T cell receptor beta chains from one sample in a study of OX40 agonist ivuxolimab in advanced cancers. Assay used: immunoSEQ multiplex PCR; TCRdb lists only in-frame clones, some missing. The sample consists of about 44,000 clones, roughly 89% of them appearing once. The sample in question was CD4+ or CD8+ T cells sorted from blood, obtained in a trial of the OX40 agonist ivuxolimab. The receptors originated from an adult with an advanced solid tumor such as melanoma, head and neck, liver or kidney cancer. Each CDR3 is given with its conserved first and last residue. A D gene is named only where the DNA matches it firmly. Clone size is not always given. Where it is, it says once, few, many or a class for expanded clones.

v_gene	j_gene	abundance	d_gene	CDR3aa	CDR3nt
TRBV5-6	TRBJ2-4	large	-	CASSSVLIAKNIQYF	TGTGCCAGCAGCTCTGTCCTGATAGCCAAAAACATTCAGTACTTC
TRBV9	TRBJ2-2	-	-	CASSFEGRNGELFF	TGTGCCAGCAGCTTTGAGGGGAGGAACGGGGAGCTGTTTTTT
TRBV7-2	TRBJ2-3	-	-	CASSSGRYTDTQYF	TGTGCCAGCAGCTCCGGACGGTACACAGATACGCAGTATTTT
TRBV19	TRBJ2-5	-	-	CASTDGRGLGAQYF	TGTGCCAGTACGGACGGTCGAGGGCTGGGGGCCCAGTACTTC
TRBV6-5	TRBJ1-1	once	TRBD1	CASRPTGDHTEAFF	TGTGCCAGCAGACCTACAGGGGATCACACTGAAGCTTTCTTT
TRBV6-1	TRBJ1-5	once	-	CASSGGGEPQHF	TGTGCCAGCAGTGGAGGGGGGGAGCCCCAGCATTTT
TRBV4-1	TRBJ2-3	-	-	CASSQAYRDLTDTQYF	TGCGCCAGCAGCCAAGCGTACCGGGACCTCACAGATACGCAGTATTTT
TRBV27	TRBJ2-1	-	TRBD2	CASSLVGGAGNEQFF	TGTGCCAGCAGTTTAGTCGGGGGGGCTGGGAATGAGCAGTTCTTC
TRBV7-8	TRBJ2-3	once	-	CASSVSRTPGDTQYF	TGTGCCAGCAGCGTTTCGAGGACACCGGGAGATACGCAGTATTTT
TRBV7-3	TRBJ2-1	-	TRBD2	CASSFIAGVNEQFF	TGTGCCAGCAGCTTCATAGCGGGGGTCAATGAGCAGTTCTTC
TRBV6-4	TRBJ2-1	-	TRBD2	CASSEAGGHNEQFF	TGTGCCAGCAGTGAAGCGGGGGGTCACAATGAGCAGTTCTTC
TRBV7-8	TRBJ1-1	-	TRBD1	CASSNNRGRPINTEAFF	TGTGCCAGCAGCAACAACAGGGGGCGACCGATAAACACTGAAGCTTTCTTT
TRBV6-5	TRBJ2-7	-	-	CASSTDHSGGQYF	TGTGCCAGCAGCACGGACCACTCAGGAGGGCAGTACTTC
TRBV4-3	TRBJ2-3	-	TRBD2	CASSQGVSGGNPSTDTQYF	TGCGCCAGCAGTCAGGGGGTTAGCGGGGGTAACCCTAGCACAGATACGCAGTATTTT
TRBV28	TRBJ1-6	-	-	CASSFWAVRSPLHF	TGTGCCAGCAGTTTTTGGGCCGTCCGCAGCCCCCTCCACTTT
TRBV27	TRBJ2-7	once	-	CASSLSSGSSYEQYF	TGTGCCAGCAGTTTATCCTCGGGAAGCTCCTACGAGCAGTACTTC
TRBV11-2	TRBJ2-7	few	-	CASSSFSGEQYF	TGTGCCAGCAGCTCCTTCTCGGGCGAGCAGTACTTC
TRBV5-1	TRBJ1-5	-	TRBD1	CASSEGTDNQPQHF	TGCGCCAGCAGCGAAGGGACAGATAATCAGCCCCAGCATTTT
TRBV7-2	TRBJ2-7	-	TRBD1	CASSPTGAGYEQYF	TGTGCCAGCAGCCCGACAGGGGCAGGATACGAGCAGTACTTC
TRBV30	TRBJ2-4	-	TRBD2	CAWSTTSGKNIQYF	TGTGCCTGGAGCACGACTAGCGGCAAAAACATTCAGTACTTC
TRBV6-6	TRBJ1-1	once	-	CASSYSTAEAFF	TGTGCCAGCAGTTACTCGACAGCTGAAGCTTTCTTT
TRBV28	TRBJ1-3	-	-	CASSQGVSGNTIYF	TGTGCCAGCAGTCAGGGTGTCTCTGGAAACACCATATATTTT
TRBV11-3	TRBJ2-7	-	-	CASSPGHGSYEQYF	TGTGCCAGCAGCCCGGGACACGGCTCCTACGAGCAGTACTTC
TRBV27	TRBJ1-1	-	-	CASSLRGTEAFF	TGTGCCAGCAGTTTACGGGGCACTGAAGCTTTCTTT
TRBV6-5	TRBJ2-3	-	-	CASREQGSIADTQYF	TGTGCCAGCAGGGAACAGGGTTCTATAGCAGATACGCAGTATTTT
TRBV29-1	TRBJ2-1	-	TRBD2	CSVISGGTSPFVSYNEQFF	TGCAGCGTTATCTCTGGAGGGACTAGCCCTTTTGTTTCCTACAATGAGCAGTTCTTC
TRBV5-1	TRBJ1-2	-	TRBD1	CASSTGQGKDGYTF	TGCGCCAGCAGCACCGGACAGGGGAAGGATGGCTACACCTTC
TRBV2	TRBJ2-4	-	TRBD2	CASAGRANIQYF	TGTGCCAGCGCGGGGAGGGCGAACATTCAGTACTTC
TRBV9	TRBJ2-1	-	-	CASSVAGAGNEQFF	TGTGCCAGCAGCGTAGCGGGGGCTGGCAATGAGCAGTTCTTC
TRBV15	TRBJ1-1	-	-	CATSRSGFANTEAFF	TGTGCCACCAGCAGATCTGGGTTCGCGAACACTGAAGCTTTCTTT
TRBV10-2	TRBJ2-2	-	TRBD1	CASSTGGWVSGELFF	TGCGCCAGCAGTACAGGGGGCTGGGTTTCCGGGGAGCTGTTTTTT
TRBV6-5	TRBJ1-2	-	-	CASSSSGHGYTF	TGTGCCAGCAGTTCATCAGGGCATGGCTACACCTTC
TRBV7-9	TRBJ1-1	-	TRBD1	CASRLVGTGYAEAFF	TGTGCCAGCAGATTAGTCGGGACAGGGTACGCTGAAGCTTTCTTT